This T cell receptor beta chain was profiled in a study of radiation and T cells in renal cell carcinoma. After removal of 0 bases from V and 9 bases from J, the junction contained 1 base not matched to a gene. This CDR3 is built from 13 residues. Looked up from germline, CDR1 is SGHRS and CDR2 is YFSETQ. TCRdb's copy holds only in-frame clones and misses some; the assay was immunoSEQ multiplex PCR. The table records almost 50,000 clones, 75% to 85% of them present only once. Time point described: blood 2 weeks post-SBRT. Treatment of the sample: 15 Gy SBRT to primary tumor, nephrectomy 4 weeks later. The tumor was a clear cell renal cell carcinoma.

This clonotype was sampled from a woman in her seventies with renal cell carcinoma. The chain links TRBV5-1 to TRBJ2-1, with 9 bases fitting TRBD1. The sequenced sample was blood, obtained from a patient whose treatment included radiotherapy and nephrectomy. CDR3 coding DNA: TGCGCCAGCAGCTTGGGACAGGGGGGTGAGCAGTTCTTC. It encodes CASSLGQGGEQFF.